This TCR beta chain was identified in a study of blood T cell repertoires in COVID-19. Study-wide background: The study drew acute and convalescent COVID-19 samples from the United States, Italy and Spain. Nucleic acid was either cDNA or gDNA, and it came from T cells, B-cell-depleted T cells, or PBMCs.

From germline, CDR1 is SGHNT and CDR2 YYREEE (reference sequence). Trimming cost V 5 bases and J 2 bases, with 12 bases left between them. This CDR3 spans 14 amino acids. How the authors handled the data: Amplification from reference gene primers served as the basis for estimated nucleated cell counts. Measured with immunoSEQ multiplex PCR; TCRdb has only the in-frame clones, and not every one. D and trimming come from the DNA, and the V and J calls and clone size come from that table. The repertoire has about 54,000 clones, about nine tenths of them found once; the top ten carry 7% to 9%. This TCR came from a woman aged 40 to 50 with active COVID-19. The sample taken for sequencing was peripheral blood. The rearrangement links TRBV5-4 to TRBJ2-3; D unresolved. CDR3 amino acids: CASRILGYTDTQYF. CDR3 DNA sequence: TGTGCCAGCAGGATCCTAGGTTACACAGATACGCAGTATTTT.